A single sample is the source of the 5 T cell receptor beta chains below, sequenced in a study of cytomegalovirus exposure and HLA in healthy donors. Primers included in the PCR were 60 Vbeta and 13 Jbeta primers. Assay used: immunoSEQ multiplex PCR; TCRdb lists only in-frame clones, some missing. This sample carries some 130,000 clones, more than 70% of them seen once, and the ten largest clones take around 2%. Sequencing used PBMCs. Receptor source: a man between 25 and 39 years old in good health and CMV-seronegative.

The chain employs TRBV5-1 and TRBJ2-6; no firm D call. Germline V lookup: CDR1 SGHRS, CDR2 YFSETQ. The CDR3 has 14 residues. V gave up 2 bases and J gave up 0 bases, with 3 bases separating them. The CDR3 sequence: CASSFNSGANVLTF. The CDR3 nucleotides are TGCGCCAGCAGCTTTAACTCTGGGGCCAACGTCCTGACTTTC.

V and J are TRBV5-6 and TRBJ2-3; unclear D gene. The CDR3 is 15 residues long. V was pared by 0 bases and J by 0 bases, with 8 bases between. The V gene's germline CDR1 is SGHDT and CDR2 YYEEEE. The DNA for the CDR3 is TGTGCCAGCAGCTTGGCCTCTCCTAGCACAGATACGCAGTATTTT. It yields the protein CASSLASPSTDTQYF.

The chain employs TRBV6-1 and TRBJ1-1; TRBD1 might be the D (5 bases). The germline V and J ends were trimmed by 3 bases and 1 base, with 6 bases remaining between them. The CDR3 runs to 13 residues. Germline CDR1 is MNHNS and CDR2 is SASEGT. CDR3 nucleotides: TGTGCCAGCAGTGATACAGGGAACACTGAAGCTTTCTTT. It encodes CASSDTGNTEAFF.

V gene TRBV10-1 combines with J gene TRBJ2-1; TRBD1 is a possible D gene (5 bases). Germline CDR1 is WNHNN and CDR2 is SYGVQD (reference sequence). Deletions cut 3 bases from V and 3 bases from J, with 12 bases between. This CDR3 spans 15 amino acids. Written as DNA, the CDR3 is TGCGCCAGCAGTGATCAAGGGGTCGGCTACAATGAGCAGTTCTTC. It translates to CASSDQGVGYNEQFF.

The genes are TRBV7-9 and TRBJ2-1, with unresolved D. Trimming removed 1 base from V and 15 bases from J, with 13 bases in between. Germline CDR1 and CDR2: SEHNR and FQNEAQ (reference sequence). The CDR3 spans 12 residues. The CDR3 region has the DNA TGTGCCAGCAGCTTAGGATTGAGGCAGCCGTTCTTC. Translated: CASSLGLRQPFF.